This T cell receptor (beta chain) was identified in a study of CD8+ T cells in alopecia areata. The overall study: The investigators scored severity in treated patients by the percentage of affected scalp area.

This sample's treatment: oral pan-JAK inhibitor, 5-10 mg twice daily. The CDR3 is 14 amino acids. Per germline, CDR1 SGHDN and CDR2 FVKESK. Trimming took 6 bases from V and 2 from J; bases not matched to a gene: 5. This clone was seen a handful of times. The antigen remains undetermined. RNA extraction and reverse transcription yielded cDNA as sequencing template. The protocol was immunoSEQ multiplex PCR, while the TCRdb copy is restricted to in-frame clones and leaves out a portion. The sample records 200,000 or so clones, 58% being singletons. Whole-study findings and limits: In scalp and blood, many expanded lesional clones persisted during tofacitinib. Normal scalp had lower clonality than lesional scalp, with alopecia totalis/universalis lesions showing this most strongly.

The specimen comprised CD4+ T cells sorted from blood, sampled at week 24, from a patient treated with tofacitinib. This sequence joins TRBV14 and TRBJ2-7; TRBD1 matches at 9 bases. The origin of this receptor is a human donor with alopecia areata. As DNA, the CDR3 is TGTGCCAGCAGTACCGGGACAGGGACCTACGAGCAGTACTTC. This encodes CASSTGTGTYEQYF.